Sequencing of this T cell receptor beta chain was carried out in a study of OX40 agonist ivuxolimab in advanced cancers. Regarding the research as a whole: The costimulatory receptor OX40 (CD134) was targeted by ivuxolimab, a fully human IgG2 agonistic monoclonal antibody. Intravenous ivuxolimab was administered to patients every 2 weeks at six dose levels: 0.01, 0.1, 0.3, 1.5, 3 and 10 mg/kg. Among the roughly 52 dose-escalation patients, some 20 had hepatocellular carcinoma, 15 or so melanoma, 9 renal cell carcinoma and 9 head and neck cancer. A male proportion of nearly 85% and a mean age of approximately 58 years, ranging from 23 to 79, were recorded for the dose-escalation cohort. Prior anti-PD-1, anti-PD-L1 or anti-CTLA-4 therapy was permitted, and checkpoint inhibitors had been received by more than 35% of dose-escalation patients. Partial responses were achieved by three dose-escalation patients, of whom one had hepatocellular carcinoma and two had cutaneous melanoma. The purpose of peripheral TCRbeta sequencing was to test whether ivuxolimab changed TCR sequence diversity and led to clonal T-cell expansion. The paper covers the monotherapy dose-escalation part of the phase I ivuxolimab trial, which included N of about 51 patients.

To sequence the TCRbeta CDR3 region, genomic DNA was isolated from the sorted cells. The immunoSEQ Assay was used for sequencing of TCRbeta CDR3 regions. Not all clones reach the TCRdb copy of this immuneACCESS table, which keeps in-frame sequences only. Checked studies attribute under half of the gap to unresolved V genes and leave the rest unexplained. The sample records approximately 50,000 clones, 70% to 90% of which are singletons. Around 15% of the sample is in the top ten clones. The trial excluded patients who had a history of autoimmune disease or were on systemic immunosuppression. Peripheral blood for TCR sequencing was collected from all dose cohorts at baseline, on cycle 4 day 1, and on cycle 7 day 1. Samples were obtained from an open-label, multicenter, first-in-human phase I dose-escalation trial of ivuxolimab. Adults with locally advanced or metastatic melanoma, renal cell, hepatocellular, or head and neck squamous cell carcinoma were enrolled in the trial. Before TCR sequencing, CD4+ and CD8+ T cells were separately sorted from peripheral blood.

In regard to this clone: It has no known antigen specificity. Per-nucleotide qualities are absent, and no much larger clonotype sits a single base away.

What the authors observed across the whole study: Low levels of normalized T-cell clonal expansion were also seen in some patients who did not respond. After ivuxolimab, expanded clones were on average more numerous among CD8+ T cells than among CD4+ T cells. In partial responders in the 0.1-3.0 mg/kg groups, normalized peripheral clonal expansion was found to be among the lowest, especially among CD8+ T cells. The antigen specificity of the clonally expanded peripheral T cells was not determined. At doses of 0.1 to 3.0 mg/kg, clonal expansion of both CD4+ and CD8+ blood T cells was observed from baseline to week 6.

The germline V gene encodes CDR1 SGHRS and CDR2 YFSETQ. The CDR3 starts with the cysteine, ends with the phenylalanine, and has 13 residues. CDR3 DNA is the only sequence kept; it has 39 bases, read in frame from the first base. The sequence was collected from an adult with an advanced solid tumor such as melanoma, head and neck, liver or kidney cancer. The source material was CD4+ or CD8+ T cells sorted from blood, sampled in a trial of the OX40 agonist ivuxolimab. This chain is built from TRBV5-1 and TRBJ2-5; the D gene is unclear. The last part of the DNA fits TRBJ2-7 better; the J call may be wrong. The CDR3 here reads CASSLEGQDEQYF. The sequence in DNA is TGCGCCAGCAGCTTGGAGGGTCAGGACGAGCAGTACTTC.